Presented here are 27 T cell receptor beta chains from one specimen sequenced in a study of fetal regulatory T cell absence and autoimmunity. Using immunoSEQ multiplex PCR, the repertoire was profiled, and TCRdb retains in-frame clones only, with some absent. There are tens of thousands of clones in the sample; roughly four fifths occur only once, and 0.41% lies in the top ten. Sequenced: cord blood. Source of these receptors: a newborn boy with IPEX syndrome.

This clone came up once. This chain links TRBV7-9 with TRBJ2-7, with TRBD1 matching 8 bases. Germline V lookup: CDR1 SEHNR, CDR2 FQNEAQ (reference sequence). The CDR3 has 17 amino acids. V trimming: 6 bases; J trimming: 0 bases; junction bases outside the gene matches: 13. The chain's CDR3 is CASSEGQEQGSSYEQYF. In nucleotides, the CDR3 is TGTGCCAGCAGTGAGGGACAGGAACAAGGGAGCTCCTACGAGCAGTACTTC. Combining the CDR3 with reference TRBV7-9 and TRBJ2-7 gives the whole variable domain DTGVSQNPRHKITKRGQNVTFRCDPISEHNRLYWYRQTLGQGPEFLTYFQNEAQLEKSRLLSDRFSAERPKGSFSTLEIQRTEQGDSAMYLCASSEGQEQGSSYEQYFGPGTRLTVT.

The chain combines TRBV12-5 with TRBJ2-7, with D unresolved. Germline V lookup: CDR1 LGHNT, CDR2 FRNRAP. V shed 4 bases and J shed 5 bases, with 18 bases lying between them. The CDR3 contains 15 residues. CDR3 loop: CASGWMADQRHEQYF. CDR3 bases: TGTGCTAGTGGTTGGATGGCGGACCAAAGGCACGAGCAGTACTTC.

The chain carries TRBV12-5 and TRBJ1-4; 10 bases match TRBD1. This CDR3 is 14 amino acids long. Germline CDR1 LGHNT, CDR2 FRNRAP. The junction had 6 bases not matched to a gene; V was cut back by 6 bases and J by 8 bases. The CDR3 DNA reads TGTGCTAGTGGGCCCGGGACAGGGGTGGAAAAACTGTTTTTT. It encodes CASGPGTGVEKLFF.

The gene calls are TRBV9 and TRBJ1-1; 11 nucleotides agree with TRBD1. Germline assignment: CDR1 SGDLS and CDR2 YYNGEE. CDR3 size: 19 residues. The trim removed 0 bases at V and 3 bases at J, leaving 13 bases unmatched. CDR3 residues: CASSVAEGQGAFLDTEAFF. CDR3 in DNA: TGTGCCAGCAGCGTAGCAGAAGGACAGGGGGCGTTTCTAGACACTGAAGCTTTCTTT.

This chain links TRBV5-1 with TRBJ2-2, with 8 bases matching TRBD2. The CDR3 is made up of 16 amino acids. The germline V gene encodes CDR1 SGHRS and CDR2 YFSETQ. Trimming took 1 base from V and 5 from J; bases not matched to a gene: 7. CDR3 in amino acids: CASSLSSGVWTGELFF. In nucleotides, the CDR3 is TGCGCCAGCAGCTTGAGTAGCGGGGTCTGGACCGGGGAGCTGTTTTTT.

V is TRBV27 and J is TRBJ1-2; 9 bases are shared with TRBD1. Germline loops: CDR1 MNHEY, CDR2 SMNVEV (reference sequence). This CDR3 is 15 amino acids long. Trimming cost V 3 bases and J 5 bases; bases outside gene matches: 7. CDR3 residues: CASSFNRGLRYGYTF. The CDR3 coding sequence is TGTGCCAGCAGTTTCAACAGGGGGCTTAGGTATGGCTACACCTTC.

Only one count was recorded for this clone. The chain uses TRBV7-2 and TRBJ2-7; 13 bases are shared with TRBD2. The germline V gene has CDR1 SGHTA and CDR2 FQGNSA. CDR3 length: 17 residues. Trimming at V came to 4 bases and at J to 9 bases, leaving 15 bases not matched to a gene. The CDR3 nucleotides are TGTGCCAGCAGCTCCTATCGGACTAGCGGGAGACTCGGGGGGCAGTACTTC. This sequence encodes CASSSYRTSGRLGGQYF. Full variable domain (missing parts from reference TRBV7-2 and TRBJ2-7): GAGVSQSPSNKVTEKGKDVELRCDPISGHTALYWYRQSLGQGLEFLIYFQGNSAPDKSGLPSDRFSAERTGGSVSTLTIQRTQQEDSAVYLCASSSYRTSGRLGGQYFGPGTRLTVT.

The rearrangement links TRBV18 to TRBJ1-2, with 11 bases that match TRBD1. J was trimmed by 0 bases and V by 3 bases; bases with no gene match: 3. There are 16 residues in the CDR3. Germline CDR1 reads KGHSH; CDR2 reads LQKENI. CDR3 region: CASSPSGQGANYGYTF. In DNA form, the CDR3 reads TGTGCCAGCTCACCGTCGGGACAGGGGGCTAACTATGGCTACACCTTC.

The chain employs TRBV7-7 and TRBJ2-5; TRBD1 or TRBD2 may be the D gene (5 bases each). V lost 1 base to trimming and J lost 2 bases, with 8 bases between them. CDR3 length equals 14 residues. Per the germline V gene, CDR1 is SSHAT and CDR2 is FNYEAQ (reference sequence). The CDR3 DNA follows: TGTGCCAGCAGCTTAGGGGGACGGCAAGAGACCCAGTACTTC. This encodes CASSLGGRQETQYF.

This clone was recorded only once. This sequence joins TRBV6-5 and TRBJ2-7; 12 positions match TRBD1. CDR3 size: 14 residues. The V and J ends lost 5 bases and 6 bases, in that order; junction bases with no gene match: 5. CDR1 MNHEY and CDR2 SVGAGI come from the germline V gene. The DNA for the CDR3 is TGTGCCAGCAGTGAAGGGGACAGGGGGCGCGAGCAGTACTTC. Translating it yields CASSEGDRGREQYF.

This clone showed up just a few times. The V and J genes are TRBV2 and TRBJ1-6; D unresolved. This CDR3 spans 15 amino acids. Germline CDR1 and CDR2: SNHLY and FYNNEI. V was cut by 5 bases and J by 0 bases, with 8 bases left in between. CDR3 loop: CASSFRSSYNSPLHF. In DNA form, the CDR3 reads TGTGCCAGCAGTTTCAGGAGCTCCTATAATTCACCCCTCCACTTT.

In its sample, this clone was seen a few times. The chain has TRBV9 and TRBJ1-2; maybe TRBD1 (5 bases). There are 13 residues in the CDR3. The V gene's germline CDR1 is SGDLS and CDR2 YYNGEE. The V and J ends lost 2 bases and 4 bases respectively, with 9 bases between them. DNA for the CDR3: TGTGCCAGCAGCGTCAGGGCAGGCTATGGCTACACCTTC. This encodes CASSVRAGYGYTF.

This clone has just one count. This rearrangement joins TRBV6-1 to TRBJ2-7; 11 bases are a match to TRBD2. From germline, CDR1 is MNHNS and CDR2 SASEGT. The CDR3 totals 14 residues. J was trimmed by 1 base and V by 6 bases; bases with no gene match: 2. The CDR3 DNA sequence: TGTGCCAGCAGACTAGCGGGAGATTCCTACGAGCAGTACTTC. Its translation is CASRLAGDSYEQYF.

The chain uses TRBV27 and TRBJ2-3, with D tentatively TRBD2 (6 bases). Trimming cost V 7 bases and J 0 bases, with 14 bases left between them. Germline V gene sequence: CDR1 MNHEY, CDR2 SMNVEV (reference sequence). The length of the CDR3 is 15 residues. The CDR3 here is CASTPLADSTDTQYF. The CDR3 DNA reads as TGTGCCAGCACACCCTTAGCGGATAGCACAGATACGCAGTATTTT.

In its sample, this clone was seen once. CDR3 DNA: TGTGCCTGGAGTGGACTAGCGGGAGGTAATGAGCAGTTCTTC. Its protein is CAWSGLAGGNEQFF. The rearrangement uses TRBV30 and TRBJ2-1; 13 positions agree with TRBD2. V lost 1 base, J lost 7 bases, and 1 base stayed unmatched. Germline lookup yields CDR1 GTSNPN and CDR2 SVGIG (reference sequence). This CDR3 has 14 residues. Looking up the rest from reference TRBV30 and TRBJ2-1 gives the full variable domain: SQTIHQWPATLVQPVGSPLSLECTVEGTSNPNLYWYRQAAGRGLQLLFYSVGIGQISSEVPQNLSASRPQDRQFILSSKKLLLSDSGFYLCAWSGLAGGNEQFFGPGTRLTVL.

This clone came up a few times. The CDR3 region has the DNA TGTGCCAGCAGCTTATCCGGGCGCCTAAATTCACCCCTCCACTTT. Protein product: CASSLSGRLNSPLHF. The chain couples TRBV11-2 to TRBJ1-6; no definite D call. CDR3 size: 15 residues. V was pared by 2 bases and J by 7 bases, with 12 bases between. Germline CDR1 reads SGHAT; CDR2 reads FQNNGV.

The V call is TRBV30, the J call TRBJ2-1; 10 nucleotides match TRBD2. J lost 12 bases, V lost 0 bases, and 8 bases had no gene match. The CDR3 loop spans 14 amino acids. CDR1 is GTSNPN and CDR2 is SVGIG in the germline V gene (reference sequence). As DNA, the CDR3 is TGTGCCTGGAGTGTCTCTCTAGCGGGAGTGTCGCAGTTCTTC. It is translated as CAWSVSLAGVSQFF.

The chain links TRBV18 to TRBJ2-6, with D perhaps TRBD2 (6 bases). The CDR3 runs to 14 residues. Germline V CDR1 and CDR2: KGHSH, LQKENI. With 8 bases removed from V and 3 bases from J, the gap between germline ends came to 11 bases. The CDR3 loop reads CASGPGGGANVLTF. The CDR3 DNA is TGTGCCAGCGGACCCGGGGGTGGGGCCAACGTCCTGACTTTC.

The CDR3 spells CASMGNTEAFF. The CDR3 coding sequence is TGTGCCAGCATGGGGAACACTGAAGCTTTCTTT. The chain carries TRBV5-4 and TRBJ1-1; D unclear. This CDR3 has 11 amino acids. Germline V gene lookup returns CDR1 SGHNT and CDR2 YYREEE (reference sequence). Trimming removed 6 bases from V and 1 base from J, with 4 bases in between.

J is TRBJ2-5 and V is TRBV11-3; D remains ambiguous. The CDR3 runs to 11 residues. Germline V gene data show CDR1 as SGHNT and CDR2 as YENEEA. Trimming took 2 bases from V and 4 from J, leaving 2 bases between them. For the CDR3, the DNA is TGTGCCAGCAGCTTACGAGAGACCCAGTACTTC. It yields the protein CASSLRETQYF.

Remarks on this clone: The identical CDR3 is also encoded by other nucleotide sequences in the sample. J is TRBJ2-3 and V is TRBV20-1; D uncertain. Germline values: CDR1 DFQATT, CDR2 SNEGSKA (reference sequence). The CDR3 consists of 11 residues. V lost 3 bases and J lost 2, with 3 bases in between. The CDR3 loop is CSASSTDTQYF. In DNA, the CDR3 is TGCAGTGCTAGCTCCACAGATACGCAGTATTTT.

The J gene is TRBJ2-7, the V gene TRBV7-6; no clear D gene. The ends were cut back, 1 base at V and 0 bases at J, with 13 bases in the middle. CDR1 is SGHVS and CDR2 is FNYEAQ in the germline V gene. This CDR3 contains 16 residues. CDR3 in DNA: TGTGCCAGCAGCTTAGGCGACTTCTCTCTCTCCTACGAGCAGTACTTC. Amino acids: CASSLGDFSLSYEQYF.

The chain combines TRBV14 with TRBJ1-1, with D uncertain. Germline V gene data show CDR1 as SGHDN and CDR2 as FVKESK. V shed 4 bases and J shed 0 bases, with 12 bases lying between them. CDR3 length equals 15 residues. The CDR3 protein is CASSPRSQMNTEAFF. CDR3 nucleotides: TGTGCCAGCAGCCCAAGGTCACAAATGAACACTGAAGCTTTCTTT.

The chain employs TRBV10-3 and TRBJ2-1; the D gene is possibly TRBD2 (5 bases). CDR1 and CDR2 (germline): ENHRY, SYGVKD. The CDR3 extends over 14 amino acids. With 2 bases removed from V and 10 bases from J, the gap between germline ends came to 15 bases. The CDR3 spells CAISEPDYLGEQFF. In DNA form, the CDR3 reads TGTGCCATCAGTGAGCCTGACTACTTGGGGGAGCAGTTCTTC.

In its sample, this clone was seen once. An end of the junction does not agree with germline; a read error may underlie this. The chain combines TRBV7-6 with TRBJ1-4, with D perhaps TRBD1 (5 bases). CDR3 size: 13 residues. Germline CDR1 reads SGHVS; CDR2 reads FNYEAQ. CDR3: CASSTQGNGKLFF. The CDR3 coding sequence is TGTGCCAGCAGCACCCAGGGCAATGGAAAACTGTTTTTT.

This sequence joins TRBV27 and TRBJ2-1, with unresolved D. Germline values: CDR1 MNHEY, CDR2 SMNVEV (reference sequence). The CDR3 is 13 residues long. V lost 2 bases to trimming and J lost 0 bases, with 2 bases between them. The CDR3 sequence: CASSLSSYNEQFF. CDR3 bases: TGTGCCAGCAGTTTAAGCTCCTACAATGAGCAGTTCTTC.

The V call is TRBV27, the J call TRBJ2-1; D ambiguous. Germline loops: CDR1 MNHEY, CDR2 SMNVEV (reference sequence). The CDR3 loop spans 14 amino acids. V was pared by 0 bases and J by 8 bases, with 11 bases between. The CDR3 reads CASSLSTPGHEQFF. The DNA for the CDR3 is TGTGCCAGCAGTTTATCGACCCCTGGGCATGAGCAGTTCTTC.